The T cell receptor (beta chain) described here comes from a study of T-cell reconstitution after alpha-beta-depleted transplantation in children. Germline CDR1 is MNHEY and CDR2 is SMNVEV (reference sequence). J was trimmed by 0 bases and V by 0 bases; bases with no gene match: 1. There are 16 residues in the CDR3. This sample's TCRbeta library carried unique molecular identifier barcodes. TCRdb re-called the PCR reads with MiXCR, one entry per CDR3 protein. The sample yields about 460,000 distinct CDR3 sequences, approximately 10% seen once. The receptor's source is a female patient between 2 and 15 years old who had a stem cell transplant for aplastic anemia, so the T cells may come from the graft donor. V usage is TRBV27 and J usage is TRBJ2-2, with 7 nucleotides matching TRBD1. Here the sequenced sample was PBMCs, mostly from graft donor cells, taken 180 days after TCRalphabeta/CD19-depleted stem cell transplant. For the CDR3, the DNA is TGTGCCAGCAGTTTATCTGGACAGGCGAACACCGGGGAGCTGTTTTTT. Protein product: CASSLSGQANTGELFF.